What follows describes a single T cell receptor (beta chain). Its antigen target is currently unknown. The record has no base qualities; no much larger clone is one base away. These data are taken from a study of post-analysis software for immune sequencing data (dated by TCRdb to the mid-2010s). About the study as a whole: Disease courses on record covered relapsing-remitting, secondary progressive and progressive-relapsing multiple sclerosis, though some patients had no subtype annotation. Patient repertoires were compared against roughly 12 previously published healthy control repertoires from donors aged 6 to 25 years. A subset of samples was prepared in parallel using single-end sample barcoding, then pooled and co-amplified after Illumina adapter ligation. What the work shows at the level of the full study, not this receptor alone: When samples were clustered directly using the F measure, samples prepared in the same batch co-clustered strongly, which prompted a batch-effect correction. Significantly higher frequencies in patients than in controls were found for about five TRBV segments, including TRBV5-6, TRBV5-1 and TRBV20-1. Normalized Chao1 diversity was significantly lower in multiple sclerosis patients than controls, suggesting substantial peripheral T-cell clonal expansion. The control group was slightly older than the multiple sclerosis patient group.

To demonstrate the VDJtools post-analysis software, TCR beta repertoires were profiled from the peripheral blood of over ten young patients with multiple sclerosis. The patients with multiple sclerosis were children and adolescents between roughly 6 and 17 years of age. The library was made by PCR. Sequenced on an Illumina HiSeq 2500. To reduce PCR and sequencing biases, unique molecular identifiers were incorporated into the TCR beta cDNA libraries. Roughly 0.5 million cDNA molecules were obtained per 1 to 10 million input T cells, so each molecule approximated one T cell. The patient libraries were prepared and sequenced using the same protocol as the earlier healthy control dataset. Samples belonging to the same batch were prepared together, multiplexed and sequenced on a shared HiSeq lane. Regarding the original processing steps: MIGEC was used to process the raw barcoded reads, and molecular identifier groups with only a single read were discarded before consensus assembly and CDR3 extraction. VDJtools was used for post-analysis of the clonotype tables, and diversity was normalized by down-sampling every dataset to the size of the smallest sample. In repertoire overlap clustering, CDR3 amino acid sequences, but not nucleotide sequences, were matched to correct batch-related cross-sample contamination. TCRdb took the public reads, trimmed them with fastp at Q25, ran MiXCR for clone calling and kept in-frame beta chains. Rows with a matching CDR3 protein are joined into one entry that keeps the most common DNA and genes. The V and J calls and clone size come from TCRdb's table, not from the authors' own analysis. This sample comprises around 400,000 distinct CDR3 sequences, approximately 38% of them detected only once. Around an eighth of the sample comes from the top ten.

The V and J ends are trimmed by 5 bases and 4 bases, leaving 12 bases between them. According to the germline V gene, CDR1 reads SGHTA and CDR2 reads FQGNSA. The cysteine opens and the phenylalanine closes a CDR3 of 13 amino acids. This entry keeps only the CDR3 DNA: 39 bases, framed from base 1. Sequencing used blood. This chain is built from TRBV7-2 and TRBJ2-7; the D gene cannot be resolved reliably. This sequence was found in a girl aged 10 to 17 with multiple sclerosis. The DNA is as follows: TGTGCCAGCAGCCCTTATAGTAGGTACGAGCAGTACTTC. This codes for CASSPYSRYEQYF.